A selection of T cell receptor beta chains follows, all from one sample in a study of somatic mutations in cytotoxic T cells in rheumatoid arthritis. The assay was immunoSEQ multiplex PCR, and TCRdb's table has in-frame clones only and misses some. The profile covers 6,000 to 8,000 clones, with around 90% appearing a single time and under 20% taken by the ten largest. Sequenced input: CD8+ T cells sorted from blood. Source of these receptors: a man in his forties with rheumatoid arthritis. Each CDR3 is given with its conserved first and last residue. Fields, in order: J gene, V gene, D gene, CDR3 protein. A D gene is named only where the DNA matches it firmly.

TRBJ2-7 TRBV27 TRBD2 CASRDEGRGNFYEQYF
TRBJ2-3 TRBV6-5 . CASSYGASADTQYF
TRBJ2-3 TRBV9 TRBD2 CASSVDTGGSTDTQYF
TRBJ2-7 TRBV15 . CATSRGVTGVEDEQYF
TRBJ2-2 TRBV7-9 TRBD1 CASSTILGTGANTGELFF
TRBJ2-1 TRBV7-6 . CASSQDPGTYNEQFF
TRBJ2-2 TRBV29-1 TRBD2 CSARVAGGLNTGELFF
TRBJ2-1 TRBV15 TRBD2 CATSLLAGSSYNEQFF
TRBJ2-3 TRBV7-2 TRBD2 CASSSTGTSSTDTQYF
TRBJ2-7 TRBV4-1 . CASSQDVSPYEQYF
TRBJ1-3 TRBV5-6 . CASSSGNGNTIYF
TRBJ2-1 TRBV6-6 TRBD1 CASSYTTGGDEQFF
TRBJ2-1 TRBV13 TRBD1 CASRTTGQGYNEQFF
TRBJ2-1 TRBV27 . CASSFPGAYNEQFF
TRBJ2-2 TRBV7-2 . CASSLAREVAGELFF
TRBJ1-1 TRBV27 . CASSFSGAGTEAFF
TRBJ2-4 TRBV27 TRBD2 CASSLSKGGTGTSGGATKNIQYF
TRBJ2-7 TRBV7-8 TRBD1 CASSEKGQGASREQYF
TRBJ1-4 TRBV7-6 . CASSLGPGADEKLFF
TRBJ2-2 TRBV4-2 . CASSHGTSNTGELFF
TRBJ2-1 TRBV7-7 . CASINEQFF
TRBJ2-1 TRBV5-1 TRBD2 CASSLGLAGGVYNEQFF
TRBJ1-2 TRBV5-1 . CASSPEGGIYYGYTF
TRBJ2-2 TRBV30 . CAWSRRGGNTGELFF
TRBJ2-1 TRBV5-1 TRBD2 CASSLAGRGDSYNEQFF
TRBJ1-1 TRBV6-1 TRBD1 CASTFRTGLNTEAFF
TRBJ1-1 TRBV7-9 . CASSSLNDWPGRTEAFF
TRBJ2-2 TRBV11-3 . CASSLAGSAGELFF
TRBJ2-5 TRBV30 TRBD2 CAWSVSKVGGTLETQYF
TRBJ1-2 TRBV6-1 TRBD1 CASSESIAEGARLYGYTF
TRBJ2-7 TRBV9 TRBD1 CASSVGSGTGIKGEQYF
TRBJ2-5 TRBV7-6 TRBD2 CASSPGLGSYQETQYF
TRBJ1-2 TRBV6-6 TRBD1 CASRVGQGYGYTF
TRBJ1-1 TRBV11-2 . CASSLENLRYTEAFF
. TRBV19 . CASSYGPPSYEQYF
TRBJ1-1 TRBV2 TRBD1 CATRQGMNTEAFF
TRBJ1-1 TRBV29-1 . CSVEGGGTEAFF
TRBJ2-1 TRBV7-8 . CASNLGEVDEQFF
TRBJ2-5 TRBV6-1 . CASSDGTGFSTQYF
TRBJ2-2 TRBV6-5 . CASSYKNTGELFF
TRBJ2-1 TRBV13 . CASSLTGHGFYNEQFF
TRBJ1-1 TRBV5-4 . CASSPPGNTEAFF
TRBJ2-4 TRBV10-3 . CATSGDKNIQYF
TRBJ2-7 TRBV7-6 TRBD1 CASSTQDRTTYEQYF
TRBJ2-6 TRBV19 TRBD1 CASTTGVGANVLTF
TRBJ1-2 TRBV27 TRBD1 CASKWGQGGYGYTF
TRBJ2-7 TRBV13 . CASSLRGAGSSYEQYF
TRBJ1-3 TRBV5-1 TRBD1 CASSTGRWDREDKREDTIYF
TRBJ2-5 TRBV6-5 TRBD1 CASSYIGQEETQYF
TRBJ1-1 TRBV10-3 TRBD1 CAISIDRGEAFF
TRBJ2-1 TRBV27 TRBD2 CASSWTSGGEQFF
TRBJ2-5 TRBV7-9 . CASSLGEGMNKETQYF